This TCR beta chain was documented in a study of response to subunit inactivated influenza vaccine. Broader study findings: Authors proposed each seasonal influenza vaccination draws in few new T cells.

A single record per CDR3 protein comes from TCRdb applying MiXCR to the RT-PCR reads. The sample lists 650,000 to 700,000 distinct CDR3 sequences, roughly 14% occurring once. As concerns this clonotype: What it recognizes is unknown.

The source of this sequence is a man in his fifties or sixties who received an inactivated influenza vaccine. The specimen was PBMCs from blood, collected 11 to 12 days after vaccination.

The CDR3 spells CASSQVIGGGLHF. The CDR3 nucleotides read TGCGCCAGCAGCCAAGTCATTGGGGGTGGCCTCCACTTT. The chain couples TRBV4-3 to TRBJ1-6; D is possibly TRBD1 (5 bases). Trimming stripped 1 base from V and 15 bases from J, with 13 bases between. This CDR3 has 13 residues. Germline V gene data show CDR1 as LGHNA and CDR2 as YSLEER.